These T cell receptor beta chains were read from a single sample in a study of blood T cell repertoires in COVID-19. TCRdb keeps only in-frame clones here, not all; method: immunoSEQ multiplex PCR. The table lists hundreds of thousands of clones, 80% to 90% of them singletons. The specimen sequenced was peripheral blood. All receptors derive from a woman in her thirties with active or convalescent COVID-19. Both conserved end residues are part of each CDR3. The D gene is left open where the match is weak. Clone size, where shown, is once, few, many, or a class for clones that have expanded.

>TRBJ1-5|TRBV15|.|.
TGTGCCACCAGCAGAGCCCGAGCAAACAATCAGCCCCAGCATTTT
CATSRARANNQPQHF
>TRBJ2-1|TRBV11-2|TRBD2|.
TGTGCCAGCGGCGGGTCCCCTAGCGGTTGGGACAATGAGCAGTTCTTC
CASGGSPSGWDNEQFF
>TRBJ1-1|TRBV30|.|.
TGTGCCTGGAGTGTAGAAGGGGGCACTGAAGCTTTCTTT
CAWSVEGGTEAFF
>TRBJ1-6|TRBV19|TRBD1|.
TGTGCCGGGGCTCAACAGGGGGCGGCCTATAATTCACCCCTCCACTTT
CAGAQQGAAYNSPLHF
>TRBJ1-1|TRBV4-2|.|.
TGTGCCAGCAGCCAAGGGGAGGCTGAAGCTTTCTTT
CASSQGEAEAFF
>TRBJ2-1|TRBV5-1|TRBD2|.
TGCGCCAGCAGCGGGGGACTAGCGGGCAATGAGCAGTTCTTC
CASSGGLAGNEQFF
>TRBJ1-2|TRBV3-1/TRBV3-2|.|.
TGTGCCAGCAGCCTTGCTGGGGACTTCTATGGCTACACCTTC
CASSLAGDFYGYTF
>TRBJ2-7|TRBV4-2|TRBD1|.
TGTGCCAGCAGCCAAGGGGACAGCTACGAGCAGTACTTC
CASSQGDSYEQYF
>TRBJ1-2|TRBV6-4|.|few
TGTGCCAGCAGTGAGGGAGCCGAAGCCCGTGGCTACACCTTC
CASSEGAEARGYTF
>TRBJ1-1|TRBV29-1|TRBD1|.
TGCAGCGTTCGAGGGGGACAGGGGGTGAACACTGAAGCTTTCTTT
CSVRGGQGVNTEAFF
>TRBJ2-5|TRBV6-5|.|.
TGTGCCAGCAGGGGGACTCCTGGGGAGACCCAGTACTTC
CASRGTPGETQYF
>TRBJ1-1|TRBV3-1/TRBV3-2|.|.
TGTGCCAGCAGCCCCTCAGGCAGCACTGAAGCTTTCTTT
CASSPSGSTEAFF
>TRBJ2-3|TRBV5-4|TRBD2|.
TGTGCCAGCAGCTTGGGGGTCTCGCGGGGGGACGCAGATACGCAGTATTTT
CASSLGVSRGDADTQYF
>TRBJ2-1|TRBV7-9|.|.
TGTGCCAGCAGTTCCGAGGCCAATGAGCAGTTCTTC
CASSSEANEQFF
>TRBJ2-7|TRBV27|TRBD1|.
TGTGCCAGCAGCCCGCCGGGACAGGGGTCCTACGAGCAGTACTTC
CASSPPGQGSYEQYF
>TRBJ1-1|TRBV5-1|.|.
TGCGCCAGCAGCCCCCCGACAGGAGCCAACACTGAAGCTTTCTTT
CASSPPTGANTEAFF